The clone carrying this T cell receptor (beta chain) has a handful of counts. V lost 4 bases and J 4 bases, leaving 8 bases between the germline ends. The germline V gene has CDR1 LGHNA and CDR2 YSLEER. This CDR3 region has 14 residues. The libraries were made with immunoSEQ v3. The table came from immunoSEQ multiplex PCR; TCRdb's copy has only in-frame clones and leaves some out. The data contain roughly 60,000 clones, over 70% of them singletons. As to time point: pre-treatment sample, taken before nivolumab and TIL therapy. This sample is drawn from a study of TIL therapy for anti-PD-1-resistant metastatic lung cancer. Study-level information: Patients then received nivolumab; progressors got lymphodepletion, TIL and IL-2. A few tumors were EGFR-mutant and two were ALK-rearranged.

The chain is built from TRBV4-3 and TRBJ2-6; D unresolved. The sample in question was blood, obtained at baseline. This receptor was taken from a person aged 25 to 85 with non-small cell lung cancer. The CDR3 nucleotides read TGCGCCAGCAGCCCACAACCCGGGGCCAACGTCCTGACTTTC. This encodes CASSPQPGANVLTF.